This T cell receptor beta chain is from a study of identical twins. As regards this clonotype: Its antigen is not known.

Overall study findings and caveats: Among out-of-frame alpha sequences shared by twins, low generation probability occurred in excess.

This CDR3 has 13 residues. Trimming pared 8 bases from V and 4 bases from J, leaving 14 bases between. Germline lookup yields CDR1 SNHLY and CDR2 FYNNEI. TCRdb itself ran the 5' RACE reads through MiXCR, one entry per CDR3 protein. The table records 400,000 to 550,000 distinct CDR3 sequences, roughly 26% of them present only once. These data were also reused for a study on T cells expressing NK-cell markers.

This chain uses TRBV2 with TRBJ1-2; TRBD1 might be the D (6 bases). What was sequenced was CD4+ T cells sorted from blood. The sequence was collected from a woman under 30 in good health. Written as DNA, the CDR3 is TGTGCCAGCCGGCGGGACACCCCCTATGGCTACACCTTC. This translates into CASRRDTPYGYTF.